Following are 29 T cell receptor beta chains from one sample sequenced in a study of T-cell reconstitution after alpha-beta-depleted transplantation in children. For TCRbeta, the library was prepared with unique molecular identifiers. MiXCR was run by TCRdb on the PCR reads, yielding one entry per CDR3 protein. Among roughly 500,000 distinct CDR3 sequences listed, about 33% were seen once. This specimen was PBMCs from the stem cell graft donor, taken from the stem cell graft. Receptors were obtained from a human donor who donated a stem cell graft to a child with aplastic anemia.

In its sample, this clonotype was seen a few times. The CDR3 DNA reads as TGTGCCAGCAGCTTGCAGGGGGTGGCTCAGCCCCAGCATTTT. It encodes CASSLQGVAQPQHF. The chain uses TRBV5-5 and TRBJ1-5; 7 bases agree with TRBD1. Per germline, CDR1 SGHKS and CDR2 YYEKEE (reference sequence). This CDR3 is 14 amino acids long. J was trimmed by 6 bases and V by 1 base; bases with no gene match: 4.

This clonotype was picked up a small number of times. This sequence joins TRBV19 and TRBJ1-1, with D perhaps matching TRBD1 (5 bases). CDR3 length: 13 residues. Germline V gene lookup returns CDR1 LNHDA and CDR2 SQIVND (reference sequence). Between the trimmed V and J ends, which lost 4 bases and 10 bases, there was a span of 16 bases. The DNA of the CDR3 is TGTGCCAGTAGTACCTCCAGGGAGACGGTAGCTTTCTTT. Protein: CASSTSRETVAFF.

This clonotype was seen more than once but under ten times. The chain couples TRBV27 to TRBJ2-1; the match to TRBD1 covers 7 bases. CDR3 length equals 14 residues. Germline CDR1 MNHEY, CDR2 SMNVEV (reference sequence). J gave up 2 bases and V 7 bases, and 5 bases lay outside the gene matches. DNA for the CDR3: TGTGCCAGCACCCGGACAGGCGCCTACAATGAGCAGTTCTTC. Translation gives CASTRTGAYNEQFF.

This clonotype was detected a few times. The V gene is TRBV7-9, the J gene TRBJ2-5; D remains unclear. Looked up from germline, CDR1 is SEHNR and CDR2 is FQNEAQ (reference sequence). V was shortened by 4 bases and J by 3 bases, with 6 bases between the two germline ends. The CDR3 has 12 residues. DNA for the CDR3: TGTGCCAGCAGCTACACCGAAGAGACCCAGTACTTC. Its protein product is CASSYTEETQYF.

The chain is built from TRBV3-1 and TRBJ1-3; 7 bases are shared with TRBD1. This CDR3 is built from 14 residues. The V gene's germline CDR1 is LGHDT and CDR2 YNNKEL (reference sequence). V gave up 6 bases and J gave up 4 bases; unmatched junction bases: 6. As DNA, the CDR3 is TGTGCCAGCAGTCAAAGGGGGCACGGAAACACCATATATTTT. Its protein is CASSQRGHGNTIYF.

The chain recombines TRBV7-2 with TRBJ1-1; D ambiguous. Per germline, CDR1 SGHTA and CDR2 FQGNSA. The CDR3 sequence is 14 residues long. Trimming removed 6 bases from V and 4 bases from J, with 15 bases in between. In nucleotides, the CDR3 is TGTGCCAGCAGTTTTAAAGGTGGATCCACTGAAGCTTTCTTT. Protein sequence: CASSFKGGSTEAFF.

This clonotype was observed a single time. The CDR3 DNA reads TGCGCCAGCAGCTTGGTACTAGCGGGAGGGCCGAGCACAGATACGCAGTATTTT. It encodes CASSLVLAGGPSTDTQYF. The genes are TRBV5-1 and TRBJ2-3, with 13 bases aligning to TRBD2. Per the germline V gene, CDR1 is SGHRS and CDR2 is YFSETQ. Losses at the gene ends were 0 bases for V and 0 bases for J; bases not matched to a gene: 4. The CDR3 has 18 amino acids. The variable domain in full, completed from reference TRBV5-1 and TRBJ2-3, reads KAGVTQTPRYLIKTRGQQVTLSCSPISGHRSVSWYQQTPGQGLQFLFEYFSETQRNKGNFPGRFSGRQFSNSRSEMNVSTLELGDSALYLCASSLVLAGGPSTDTQYFGPGTRLTVL.

As DNA, the CDR3 is TGCGCCAGCAGCCAGGAGGGACTAGCGGGTCTCAACGAGCAGTACGTC. This encodes CASSQEGLAGLNEQYV. The chain has TRBV4-1 and TRBJ2-7; 12 bases agree with TRBD2. CDR3 length: 16 residues. The germline CDR1 and CDR2 sequences are MGHRA and YSYEKL. V gave up 3 bases and J gave up 5 bases; unmatched junction bases: 8.

The genes are TRBV10-3 and TRBJ2-5; D is unclear. The V gene lost 6 bases and the J gene lost 2 bases, with 19 bases spanning the gap. Germline CDR1 and CDR2: ENHRY and SYGVKD. This CDR3 region has 16 residues. The DNA of the CDR3 is TGTGCCATCAGCCAAAGAAGACGGATACCTCAAGAGACCCAGTACTTC. Protein product: CAISQRRRIPQETQYF.

This clonotype was recorded many times. This chain connects TRBV20-1 to TRBJ1-1, with D perhaps TRBD1 (5 bases). Germline V gene data show CDR1 as DFQATT and CDR2 as SNEGSKA (reference sequence). V gave up 6 bases and J gave up 6 bases, with 17 bases separating them. This CDR3 is 13 amino acids long. CDR3 in DNA: TGCAGTGCCCCGGGCCCGGGGGGACCTGAAGCTTTCTTT. It specifies CSAPGPGGPEAFF.

As to this clonotype: Likely a read error: the CDR3 ends without its conserved phenylalanine or tryptophan. The chain carries TRBV24-1 and TRBJ2-1; tentatively, D is TRBD2 (6 bases). Trimming cost V 4 bases and J 6 bases, with 15 bases left between them. Germline V gene sequence: CDR1 KGHDR, CDR2 SFDVKD. The CDR3 loop spans 15 amino acids. The CDR3 DNA follows: TGTGCCACCAGTGAGGAGGGGTCCTGGGGCAATGAGCAGTTCATC. Protein: CATSEEGSWGNEQFI.

This clonotype was seen a few times. The chain combines TRBV6-1 with TRBJ1-5; 7 positions agree with TRBD1. The germline CDR1 and CDR2 sequences are MNHNS and SASEGT. V was clipped by 9 bases and J by 5 bases; unmatched bases: 13. The CDR3 totals 15 residues. The DNA for the CDR3 is TGTGCCAGACATAACAGGGGTAGTTGGGATCAGCCCCAGCATTTT. Amino acid sequence: CARHNRGSWDQPQHF.

This sequence joins TRBV5-6 and TRBJ2-2; 7 bases map to TRBD2. The CDR3 contains 15 residues. Germline lookup yields CDR1 SGHDT and CDR2 YYEEEE. With V trimmed by 4 bases and J by 3 bases, 6 bases remained unmatched. CDR3 region: CASSMGGPDTGELFF. CDR3 DNA sequence: TGTGCCAGCAGCATGGGAGGGCCGGACACCGGGGAGCTGTTTTTT.

This clonotype was detected a few times. The chain employs TRBV7-8 and TRBJ1-2; perhaps TRBD1 as D (6 bases). The germline V gene encodes CDR1 SGHVS and CDR2 FQNEAQ. This CDR3 has 15 residues. Trimming removed 0 bases from V and 2 bases from J, with 10 bases in between. The CDR3 here is CASSLASGVNYGYTF. The CDR3 DNA reads TGTGCCAGCAGCTTAGCTTCAGGGGTCAACTATGGCTACACCTTC.

This clonotype turned up a few times. The gene calls are TRBV28 and TRBJ2-3, with D unclear. CDR1 is MDHEN, CDR2 SYDVKM, per germline. Trimming removed 7 bases at V and 3 bases at J, with 5 bases between. This CDR3 contains 11 residues. CDR3 bases: TGTGCCAGCATGTTGACAGATACGCAGTATTTT. Its protein is CASMLTDTQYF.

The chain recombines TRBV7-2 with TRBJ1-1; TRBD1 might be the D (5 bases). The CDR3 has 14 amino acids. V was shortened by 4 bases and J by 4 bases, with 13 bases between the two germline ends. Germline V gives CDR1 SGHTA, CDR2 FQGNSA. The CDR3 protein is CASSWGGGITEAFF. The CDR3 nucleotides are TGTGCCAGCAGCTGGGGGGGGGGAATCACTGAAGCTTTCTTT.

There are a few counts of this clonotype. This rearrangement joins TRBV7-2 to TRBJ2-2, with a weak D call TRBD1 (6 bases). The CDR3 consists of 14 residues. Trimming took off 2 bases at V and 6 bases at J, with 10 bases between the two ends. Germline V gene lookup returns CDR1 SGHTA and CDR2 FQGNSA. The CDR3 protein is CASSLQGTPGELFF. Written as DNA, the CDR3 is TGTGCCAGCAGCTTACAGGGGACCCCCGGGGAGCTGTTTTTT.

A few counts support this clonotype. The rearrangement joins TRBV6-2 or TRBV6-3 to TRBJ2-1, with 9 bases that match TRBD2. The V segment lost 3 bases and the J segment 9 bases; nucleotides outside the gene matches: 6. Germline assignment: CDR1 MNHEY and CDR2 SVGEGT. The CDR3 length is 14 residues. The CDR3 loop is CASSYGAGGVEQFF. CDR3 DNA: TGTGCCAGCAGTTATGGGGCGGGAGGGGTTGAGCAGTTCTTC.

The genes are TRBV7-2 and TRBJ2-7; a possible D gene is TRBD2 (5 bases). V gave up 1 base and J gave up 7 bases, with 11 bases separating them. This CDR3 region has 13 residues. Germline V gene data show CDR1 as SGHTA and CDR2 as FQGNSA. This chain's CDR3 is CASSLDPRTEQYF. CDR3 DNA: TGTGCCAGCAGCTTAGACCCCAGGACTGAGCAGTACTTC.

This rearrangement joins TRBV2 to TRBJ2-3, with 10 bases identical to TRBD2. V dropped 6 bases and J dropped 4; count of bases not matched to a gene: 7. Germline CDR1 SNHLY, CDR2 FYNNEI. The CDR3 sequence is 15 residues long. The CDR3 loop reads CASRPPSGRADTQYF. In DNA, the CDR3 is TGTGCCAGCAGACCCCCTAGCGGGAGAGCAGATACGCAGTATTTT.

Written as DNA, the CDR3 is TGTGCCAGCAGTTGGGGGTCCTCCAATCAGCCCCAGCATTTT. Residues: CASSWGSSNQPQHF. The V and J genes are TRBV12-3 or TRBV12-4 and TRBJ1-5; D may be TRBD1 (5 bases). CDR3 length: 14 residues. The germline V and J ends were trimmed by 4 bases and 3 bases, with 10 bases remaining between them.

The J gene is TRBJ1-2, the V gene TRBV10-3, with no clear D. This CDR3 comprises 14 residues. Germline lookup yields CDR1 ENHRY and CDR2 SYGVKD. Trimming pared 0 bases from V and 3 bases from J, leaving 8 bases between. The CDR3 nucleotides read TGTGCCATCAGTGAGTCGGGAGTGGACTATGGCTACACCTTC. It encodes CAISESGVDYGYTF.

This clonotype has just one count. The V call is TRBV7-2, the J call TRBJ2-7; 10 nucleotides line up with TRBD2. The trim removed 2 bases at V and 6 bases at J, leaving 10 bases unmatched. CDR1 is SGHTA and CDR2 is FQGNSA in the germline V gene. The CDR3 has 16 amino acids. The CDR3 nucleotides are TGTGCCAGCAGCTTAATCAGCGGGAGGGCCAGTAGCGAGCAGTACTTC. This gives the protein CASSLISGRASSEQYF. The full variable domain, its missing parts supplied by reference TRBV7-2 and TRBJ2-7, is GAGVSQSPSNKVTEKGKDVELRCDPISGHTALYWYRQSLGQGLEFLIYFQGNSAPDKSGLPSDRFSAERTGGSVSTLTIQRTQQEDSAVYLCASSLISGRASSEQYFGPGTRLTVT.

The rearrangement uses TRBV4-3 and TRBJ2-5; D gene uncertain. Germline CDR1 LGHNA, CDR2 YSLEER. The V and J ends lost 0 bases and 2 bases respectively, with 13 bases between them. This CDR3 spans 16 amino acids. The CDR3 DNA reads as TGCGCCAGCAGCCAAGATTTGGGCGGCCAACAAGAGACCCAGTACTTC. Its translation: CASSQDLGGQQETQYF.

The chain uses TRBV29-1 and TRBJ1-2; TRBD1 is a possible D gene (6 bases). Trimming stripped 2 bases from V and 5 bases from J, with 18 bases between. From germline, CDR1 is SQVTM and CDR2 ANQGSEA. This CDR3 is 15 amino acids long. CDR3 sequence reads: CSVEIRGPTGYGYTF. DNA of the CDR3: TGCAGCGTTGAAATCCGGGGGCCGACAGGATATGGCTACACCTTC.

The rearrangement links TRBV6-1 to TRBJ2-2, with 12 positions matching TRBD1. This CDR3 region has 17 residues. Germline CDR1 is MNHNS and CDR2 is SASEGT. Trimming at V came to 6 bases and at J to 6 bases, leaving 11 bases not matched to a gene. CDR3 nucleotides: TGTGCCAGCAGCCTACCCCCGGGACAGGGGGCTCCCGGGGAGCTGTTTTTT. Translated: CASSLPPGQGAPGELFF.

This clonotype was picked up a small number of times. The chain carries TRBV6-2 or TRBV6-3 and TRBJ2-7; possibly TRBD1 for D (6 bases). The germline V and J ends were trimmed by 8 bases and 0 bases, with 14 bases remaining between them. The length of the CDR3 is 14 residues. CDR1 is MNHEY and CDR2 is SVGEGT in the germline V gene. The CDR3 coding sequence is TGTGCCAGCGCCAAAACACAGGGCTCCTACGAGCAGTACTTC. Translating it yields CASAKTQGSYEQYF.

This clonotype was counted between two and nine times. The DNA for the CDR3 is TGTGCCAGCAGCCTGGTTCTTAGCGGGAGCTCCTACAATGAGCAGTTCTTC. Amino acid sequence: CASSLVLSGSSYNEQFF. The chain has TRBV7-2 and TRBJ2-1, with 9 bases fitting TRBD2. The CDR3 has 17 amino acids. V trimming: 5 bases; J trimming: 0 bases; junction bases outside the gene matches: 8. The germline V gene encodes CDR1 SGHTA and CDR2 FQGNSA.

The genes are TRBV19 and TRBJ2-1; 14 bases agree with TRBD2. The CDR3 contains 16 residues. Trimming took 7 bases from V and 7 from J; bases not matched to a gene: 9. Germline assignment: CDR1 LNHDA and CDR2 SQIVND (reference sequence). CDR3 amino acids: CASNLGLAGVGNEQFF. The CDR3 nucleotides are TGTGCCAGTAACCTGGGACTAGCGGGAGTTGGGAATGAGCAGTTCTTC.